This record covers a single T cell receptor (beta chain). Roughly 0.45 to 1 ug RNA was reverse transcribed with random hexamers. Amplification of TCR beta CDR3 spanned 54 Vbeta and 13 Jbeta via immunoSEQ multiplex PCR. TCRdb independently ran MiXCR on the immunoSEQ multiplex PCR reads; one entry per CDR3 protein. The repertoire has 150,000 to 200,000 distinct CDR3 sequences, approximately 93% of them found once; the top ten carry 0.1%. This entry is derived from a study of CD8 T cells in Susac syndrome. The control group consisted of healthy donors matched for age and sex. The sequencing input was CD4+ T cells from PBMCs. This TCR came from a human donor in good health.

This CDR3 reads CASSRGALVDSPLHF. The CDR3 nucleotides read TGTGCCAGCAGCCGAGGGGCCCTCGTGGATTCACCCCTCCACTTT. The chain employs TRBV3-1 and TRBJ1-6, with D perhaps TRBD1 (5 bases). V was trimmed by 4 bases and J by 8 bases, leaving 15 bases between them. This CDR3 spans 15 amino acids. Looked up from germline, CDR1 is LGHDT and CDR2 is YNNKEL (reference sequence).